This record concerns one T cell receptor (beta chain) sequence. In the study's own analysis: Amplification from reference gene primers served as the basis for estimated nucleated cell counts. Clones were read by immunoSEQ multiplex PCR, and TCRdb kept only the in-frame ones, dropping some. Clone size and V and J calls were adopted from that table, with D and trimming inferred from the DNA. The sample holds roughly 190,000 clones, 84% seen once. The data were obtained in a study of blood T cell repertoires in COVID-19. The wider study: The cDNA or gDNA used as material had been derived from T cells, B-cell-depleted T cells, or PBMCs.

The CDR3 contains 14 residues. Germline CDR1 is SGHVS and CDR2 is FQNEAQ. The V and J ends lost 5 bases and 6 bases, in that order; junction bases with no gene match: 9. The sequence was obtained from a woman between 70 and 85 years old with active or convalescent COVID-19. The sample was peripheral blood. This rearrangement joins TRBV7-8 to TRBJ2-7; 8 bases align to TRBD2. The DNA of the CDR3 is TGTGCCAGCAGCGAGAGCGGGAGAAGGTTCGAGCAGTACTTC. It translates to CASSESGRRFEQYF.